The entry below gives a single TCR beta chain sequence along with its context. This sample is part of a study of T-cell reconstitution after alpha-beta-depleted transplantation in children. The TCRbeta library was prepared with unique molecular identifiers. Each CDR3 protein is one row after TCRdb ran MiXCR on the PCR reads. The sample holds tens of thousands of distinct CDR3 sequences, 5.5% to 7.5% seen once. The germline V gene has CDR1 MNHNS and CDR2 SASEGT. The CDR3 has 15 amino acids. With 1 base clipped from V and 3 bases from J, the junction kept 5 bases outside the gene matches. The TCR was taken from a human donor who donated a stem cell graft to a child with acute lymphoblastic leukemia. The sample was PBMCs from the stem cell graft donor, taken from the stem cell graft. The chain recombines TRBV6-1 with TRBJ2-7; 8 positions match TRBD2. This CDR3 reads CASSEEAGGIYEQYF. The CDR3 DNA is TGTGCCAGCAGTGAAGAGGCGGGGGGTATCTACGAGCAGTACTTC.